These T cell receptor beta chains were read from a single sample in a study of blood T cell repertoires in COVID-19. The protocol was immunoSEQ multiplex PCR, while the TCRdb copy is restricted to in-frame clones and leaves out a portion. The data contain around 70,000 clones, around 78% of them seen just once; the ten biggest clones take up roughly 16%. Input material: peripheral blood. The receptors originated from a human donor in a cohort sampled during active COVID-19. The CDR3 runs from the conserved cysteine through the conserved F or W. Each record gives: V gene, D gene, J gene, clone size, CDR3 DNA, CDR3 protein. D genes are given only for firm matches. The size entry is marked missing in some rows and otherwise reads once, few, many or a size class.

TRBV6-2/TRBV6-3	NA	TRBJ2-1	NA	TGTGCCAGCAGCCGTCGAGGGGGCAATGAGCAGTTCTTC	CASSRRGGNEQFF
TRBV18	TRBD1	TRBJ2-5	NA	TGTGCCAGCTCACCGCAGACAGGGGAAGAGACCCAGTACTTC	CASSPQTGEETQYF
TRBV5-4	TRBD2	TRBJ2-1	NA	TGTGCCAGCAGCCGCGGTACTAGCGGCTCCTGGGGTGCCTACAATGAGCAGTTCTTC	CASSRGTSGSWGAYNEQFF
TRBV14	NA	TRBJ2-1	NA	TGTGCCAGCAGCCAAGACCGGGGGGGGACAGGGCGCTCCTACAATGAGCAGTTCTTC	CASSQDRGGTGRSYNEQFF
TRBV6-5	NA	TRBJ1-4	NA	TGTGCCAGCAGTTACGGACAGAAGGAAAAACTGTTTTTT	CASSYGQKEKLFF
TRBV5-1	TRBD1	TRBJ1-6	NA	TGCGCCAGCAGCTTGGGGGCAGGGGGCTCGTCCCATTCACCCCTCCACTTT	CASSLGAGGSSHSPLHF
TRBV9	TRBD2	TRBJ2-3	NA	TGTGCCAGCAGCGTACGGACTAGCGGGAAAGCAGATACGCAGTATTTT	CASSVRTSGKADTQYF
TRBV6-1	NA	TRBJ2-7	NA	TGTGCCAGCAGTGAAGCGCTTTGGGGGCGCAATAACGAGCAGTACTTC	CASSEALWGRNNEQYF
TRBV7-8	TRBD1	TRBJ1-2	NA	TGTGCCAGCAGCCCGGGACAGGGTTATCGCTACACCTTC	CASSPGQGYRYTF
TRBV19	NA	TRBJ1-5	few	TGTGCCAGTAGTATGAGGGGACCAGGGGTAGAGCCCCAGCATTTT	CASSMRGPGVEPQHF
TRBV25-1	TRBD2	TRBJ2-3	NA	TGTGCCAGCAGTGAAAGGGCTAGCGGAAGCACAGATACGCAGTATTTT	CASSERASGSTDTQYF
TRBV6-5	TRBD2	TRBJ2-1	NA	TGTGCCAGTGCGTCGGGACTAGGGTTCCTCAATGAGCAGTTCTTC	CASASGLGFLNEQFF
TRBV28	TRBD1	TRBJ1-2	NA	TGTGCCAGCAGCGCGGCGAACAGGGGATCATTTGAGGAAGGCTACACCTTC	CASSAANRGSFEEGYTF
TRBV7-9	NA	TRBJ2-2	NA	TGTGCCAGCAGCCCCGGGCACGGAGGTCAGAACACCGGGGAGCTGTTTTTT	CASSPGHGGQNTGELFF
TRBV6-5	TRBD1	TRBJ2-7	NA	TGTGCCAGCACGACCGGACAGGGGGCCTACGAGCAGTACTTC	CASTTGQGAYEQYF